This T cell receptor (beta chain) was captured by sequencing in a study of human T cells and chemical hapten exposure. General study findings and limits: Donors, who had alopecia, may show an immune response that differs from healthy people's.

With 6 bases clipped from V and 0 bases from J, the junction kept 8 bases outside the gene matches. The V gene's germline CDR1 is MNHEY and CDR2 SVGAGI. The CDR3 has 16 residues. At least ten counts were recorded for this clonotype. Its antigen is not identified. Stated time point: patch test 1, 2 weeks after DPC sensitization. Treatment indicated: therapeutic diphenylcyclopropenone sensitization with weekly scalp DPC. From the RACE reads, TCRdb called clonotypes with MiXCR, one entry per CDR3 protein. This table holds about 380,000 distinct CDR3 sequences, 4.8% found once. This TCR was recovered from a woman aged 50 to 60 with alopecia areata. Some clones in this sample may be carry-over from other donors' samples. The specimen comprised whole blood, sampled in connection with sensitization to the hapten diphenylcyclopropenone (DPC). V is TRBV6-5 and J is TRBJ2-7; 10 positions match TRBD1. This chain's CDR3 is CASRLAWTGGSYEQYF. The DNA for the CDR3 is TGTGCCAGCAGACTTGCTTGGACAGGGGGCTCCTACGAGCAGTACTTC.